Shown below are 32 T cell receptor beta chains from a single sample sequenced in a study of cytomegalovirus exposure and HLA in healthy donors. TCRdb's table, derived via immunoSEQ multiplex PCR, lists solely in-frame clones and lacks some. The table shows approximately 120,000 clones, with roughly 90% occurring only once. The sample was PBMCs. The origin of the receptors is a young woman in good health and CMV-seronegative.

CDR3 nucleotides: TGTGCCAGCAGCGGACCGGCACAAGGGAGTAGGATCGGCTACACCTTC. This sequence encodes CASSGPAQGSRIGYTF. This chain uses TRBV9 with TRBJ1-2; D is uncertain. CDR3 length: 16 residues. Germline CDR1 is SGDLS and CDR2 is YYNGEE. Trimming stripped 3 bases from V and 8 bases from J, with 23 bases between.

V usage is TRBV15 and J usage is TRBJ1-2; TRBD1 aligns across 10 bases. CDR1 is LNHNV and CDR2 is YYDKDF in the germline V gene (reference sequence). V dropped 0 bases and J dropped 3; count of bases not matched to a gene: 4. This CDR3 contains 16 residues. In nucleotides, the CDR3 is TGTGCCACCAGCAGAGAGGACAGGGGGGCGTACTATGGCTACACCTTC. Translating it yields CATSREDRGAYYGYTF.

This sequence joins TRBV6-4 and TRBJ2-2; D uncertain. The CDR3 spans 14 residues. Trimming stripped 3 bases from V and 5 bases from J, with 10 bases between. Germline V lookup: CDR1 MRHNA, CDR2 SNTAGT. CDR3 coding DNA: TGTGCCAGCAGTGATAGCCTAGAGACCGGGGAGCTGTTTTTT. Translating gives CASSDSLETGELFF.

This clone is termed medium-sized. The J gene is TRBJ1-2, the V gene TRBV5-1, with 8 bases fitting TRBD1. Germline loops: CDR1 SGHRS, CDR2 YFSETQ. The CDR3 spans 14 residues. The ends lost 2 bases at V and 10 bases at J; junction bases unmatched: 10. Here the CDR3 reads CASSFGGPGGDYTF. In DNA, the CDR3 is TGCGCCAGCAGCTTTGGAGGGCCAGGGGGCGACTACACCTTC. Filled out from reference TRBV5-1 and TRBJ1-2, the complete variable domain reads KAGVTQTPRYLIKTRGQQVTLSCSPISGHRSVSWYQQTPGQGLQFLFEYFSETQRNKGNFPGRFSGRQFSNSRSEMNVSTLELGDSALYLCASSFGGPGGDYTFGSGTRLTVV.

This sequence joins TRBV11-2 and TRBJ2-1; 8 positions agree with TRBD2. This CDR3 has 13 amino acids. With V trimmed by 3 bases and J by 6 bases, 1 base remained unmatched. Germline V gene lookup returns CDR1 SGHAT and CDR2 FQNNGV. CDR3 in amino acids: CASSFGTSNEQFF. CDR3 bases: TGTGCCAGCAGCTTTGGGACTAGCAATGAGCAGTTCTTC.

This chain joins TRBV18 and TRBJ1-1; D is ambiguous. The CDR3 length is 15 residues. Per germline, CDR1 KGHSH and CDR2 LQKENI. The V and J ends lost 5 bases and 0 bases respectively, with 13 bases between them. CDR3 nucleotide sequence: TGTGCCAGCTCATCTAGCCCTTCACTGAACACTGAAGCTTTCTTT. This encodes CASSSSPSLNTEAFF.

This chain connects TRBV7-9 to TRBJ1-1; tentatively, D is TRBD1 (5 bases). V shed 5 bases and J shed 1 base, with 11 bases lying between them. The length of the CDR3 is 14 residues. CDR1 is SEHNR and CDR2 is FQNEAQ in the germline V gene (reference sequence). The CDR3 spells CASSPTGRNTEAFF. The CDR3 nucleotides are TGTGCCAGCAGCCCCACAGGCAGGAACACTGAAGCTTTCTTT. The entire variable domain, with the rest obtained from reference TRBV7-9 and TRBJ1-1, is as follows: DTGVSQNPRHKITKRGQNVTFRCDPISEHNRLYWYRQTLGQGPEFLTYFQNEAQLEKSRLLSDRFSAERPKGSFSTLEIQRTEQGDSAMYLCASSPTGRNTEAFFGQGTRLTVV.

This clone has only one observation. The chain is built from TRBV4-1 and TRBJ2-1; 7 bases are shared with TRBD1. Germline V gives CDR1 MGHRA, CDR2 YSYEKL. CDR3 length equals 16 residues. The trim removed 0 bases at V and 3 bases at J, leaving 5 bases unmatched. CDR3 sequence reads: CASSQEGTVFYNEQFF. The CDR3 DNA reads as TGCGCCAGCAGCCAAGAGGGGACAGTCTTCTACAATGAGCAGTTCTTC.

The V gene is TRBV6-1, the J gene TRBJ2-7; 7 positions match TRBD1. Germline-derived CDR1 and CDR2 are MNHNS and SASEGT. V shed 2 bases and J 4 bases; nucleotides not matched to a gene: 5. The CDR3 sequence is 14 residues long. CDR3 protein: CASSETGQTYEQYF. CDR3 nucleotides: TGTGCCAGCAGTGAAACGGGACAGACTTACGAGCAGTACTTC.

This sequence joins TRBV7-2 and TRBJ1-1, with 7 bases matching TRBD1. Looked up from germline, CDR1 is SGHTA and CDR2 is FQGNSA. The ends lost 3 bases at V and 5 bases at J; junction bases unmatched: 3. The CDR3 sequence is 13 residues long. For the CDR3, the DNA is TGTGCCAGCAGCTTTGCAGGGGGAACTGAAGCTTTCTTT. It codes for CASSFAGGTEAFF.

This chain connects TRBV6-5 to TRBJ2-7, with D perhaps matching TRBD2 (5 bases). Deletions cut 0 bases from V and 4 bases from J, with 13 bases between. The CDR3 is made up of 15 amino acids. Germline V gene sequence: CDR1 MNHEY, CDR2 SVGAGI. The DNA of the CDR3 is TGTGCCAGCAGTTACTCCCAGGACTTTCCATACGAGCAGTACTTC. It codes for CASSYSQDFPYEQYF.

The chain links TRBV5-4 to TRBJ2-5, with 7 bases that match TRBD1. CDR1 SGHNT and CDR2 YYREEE come from the germline V gene (reference sequence). CDR3 length: 14 amino acids. After removal of 4 bases from V and 1 base from J, the junction contained 4 bases not matched to a gene. The CDR3 DNA reads TGTGCCAGCAGCAGTACAGGGGCCCAAGAGACCCAGTACTTC. Amino acids: CASSSTGAQETQYF.

The chain couples TRBV7-3 to TRBJ2-1, with no clear D. CDR1 SGHTA and CDR2 FQGTGA come from the germline V gene. The CDR3 length is 15 residues. V lost 2 bases and J lost 6, with 14 bases in between. The DNA for the CDR3 is TGTGCCAGCAGCTTATCCCCAGCAGGTTTCAATGAGCAGTTCTTC. Protein product: CASSLSPAGFNEQFF.

This chain connects TRBV7-9 to TRBJ2-1; 7 bases are a match to TRBD2. The CDR3 contains 18 residues. Germline CDR1 SEHNR, CDR2 FQNEAQ (reference sequence). The junction had 22 bases not matched to a gene; V was cut back by 5 bases and J by 9 bases. CDR3: CASSLTPTGTTEMTEQFF. For the CDR3, the DNA is TGTGCCAGCAGCCTAACCCCGACCGGGACTACCGAGATGACTGAGCAGTTCTTC.

The chain carries TRBV10-1 and TRBJ2-7; D gene uncertain. The germline gives CDR1 WNHNN, CDR2 SYGVQD (reference sequence). The CDR3 totals 17 residues. V was clipped by 3 bases and J by 3 bases, with 21 bases between them. The chain's CDR3 is CASSDRINCTIHYEQYF. In DNA, the CDR3 is TGCGCCAGCAGTGATCGCATAAATTGTACTATTCACTACGAGCAGTACTTC.

J is TRBJ1-1 and V is TRBV28, with TRBD1 as a possible D gene (5 bases). V lost 5 bases, J lost 3 bases, and 10 bases lay in between. This CDR3 spans 13 amino acids. Germline V gives CDR1 MDHEN, CDR2 SYDVKM. The CDR3 here is CASSVRAHTEAFF. CDR3 in DNA: TGTGCCAGCAGTGTCAGGGCGCACACTGAAGCTTTCTTT. Full variable domain (remainder filled in from reference TRBV28 and TRBJ1-1): DVKVTQSSRYLVKRTGEKVFLECVQDMDHENMFWYRQDPGLGLRLIYFSYDVKMKEKGDIPEGYSVSREKKERFSLILESASTNQTSMYLCASSVRAHTEAFFGQGTRLTVV.

DNA for the CDR3: TGTGCAAGTCGTTCCCCCCCGACACCTTCCTACAATGAGCAGTTCTTC. Translating gives CASRSPPTPSYNEQFF. The V gene is TRBV12-2, the J gene TRBJ2-1; the table assigns TRBD1, which was not confirmed against the DNA. TRBV12-2 is assigned pseudogene status. CDR3 size: 16 residues.

The rearrangement links TRBV5-1 to TRBJ2-6; TRBD2 agrees at 12 bases. CDR3 size: 20 residues. CDR1 and CDR2 (germline): SGHRS, YFSETQ. The V gene end was trimmed by 4 bases and the J gene end by 0 bases; junction bases not matched to a gene: 11. The CDR3, as DNA: TGCGCCAGCAGCCCACCAACTAGCGGGAGGACCCTCTCTGGGGCCAACGTCCTGACTTTC. Translation gives CASSPPTSGRTLSGANVLTF.

V and J are TRBV7-2 and TRBJ1-1, with D unresolved. V was clipped by 5 bases and J by 4 bases, with 14 bases between them. Germline loops: CDR1 SGHTA, CDR2 FQGNSA. The CDR3 covers 14 residues. CDR3 amino acids: CASSQDLRGTEAFF. The CDR3 DNA sequence: TGTGCCAGCAGCCAAGACCTACGCGGCACTGAAGCTTTCTTT.

A few counts support this clone. V and J are TRBV9 and TRBJ2-5, with TRBD2 matching over 7 bases. The germline V gene has CDR1 SGDLS and CDR2 YYNGEE. This CDR3 region has 15 residues. V trimming: 0 bases; J trimming: 3 bases; junction bases outside the gene matches: 5. This CDR3 is CASSVVGGGKETQYF. CDR3 DNA: TGTGCCAGCAGCGTAGTCGGCGGGGGAAAAGAGACCCAGTACTTC.

The V call is TRBV4-3, the J call TRBJ2-2; D gene unclear. Germline V gives CDR1 LGHNA, CDR2 YSLEER. This CDR3 contains 15 residues. Trimming cost V 0 bases and J 5 bases, with 10 bases left between them. The CDR3 coding sequence is TGCGCCAGCAGCCAAGAGAGGTTCACTACCGGGGAGCTGTTTTTT. Amino acid sequence: CASSQERFTTGELFF.

This chain links TRBV30 with TRBJ2-5; 9 positions agree with TRBD2. V lost 2 bases and J lost 3; bases outside the gene matches: 10. The V gene's germline CDR1 is GTSNPN and CDR2 SVGIG (reference sequence). The CDR3 length is 16 residues. The CDR3 DNA reads as TGTGCCTGGAGTCCCCCGGGACTAGCCTTCAAAGAGACCCAGTACTTC. Translated: CAWSPPGLAFKETQYF.

This clone is a singleton in its sample. The chain employs TRBV18 and TRBJ1-5; D gene unclear. V lost 0 bases and J lost 4, with 13 bases in between. CDR3 size: 16 residues. Germline lookup yields CDR1 KGHSH and CDR2 LQKENI. The CDR3 is CASSPPAGGRNQPQHF. The CDR3 region has the DNA TGTGCCAGCTCACCACCGGCGGGAGGGAGGAATCAGCCCCAGCATTTT.

This rearrangement joins TRBV19 to TRBJ2-3; TRBD2 matches 8 bases. Trimming removed 9 bases from V and 0 bases from J; junction bases left unmatched: 8. CDR1 LNHDA and CDR2 SQIVND come from the germline V gene (reference sequence). The CDR3 length is 15 residues. The DNA of the CDR3 is TGTGCCAGCCGCCCGGGGGGGAGCAGCACAGATACGCAGTATTTT. Translated, it gives CASRPGGSSTDTQYF.

The rearrangement links TRBV5-4 to TRBJ2-5; possibly TRBD1 for D (6 bases). Between the trimmed V and J ends, which lost 1 base and 5 bases, there was a span of 15 bases. The germline V gene has CDR1 SGHNT and CDR2 YYREEE (reference sequence). The CDR3 loop spans 15 amino acids. In nucleotides, the CDR3 is TGTGCCAGCAGCTTGAGGGCCAGGGGTGGGGAGACCCAGTACTTC. Amino acid sequence: CASSLRARGGETQYF.

J is TRBJ1-2 and V is TRBV11-3; maybe TRBD1 (5 bases). This CDR3 is built from 15 residues. CDR1 SGHNT and CDR2 YENEEA come from the germline V gene. The CDR3 protein is CEWGGNGLLNYGYTF. The CDR3 DNA reads as TGTGAATGGGGGGGAAACGGCCTATTAAACTATGGCTACACCTTC.

The chain uses TRBV5-4 and TRBJ2-1, with 7 bases aligning to TRBD1. The CDR3 totals 15 residues. V lost 0 bases to trimming and J lost 2 bases; unmatched junction nucleotides: 2. The germline gives CDR1 SGHNT, CDR2 YYREEE (reference sequence). CDR3 nucleotide sequence: TGTGCCAGCAGCTTGGACAGGGGAACCTACAATGAGCAGTTCTTC. This sequence encodes CASSLDRGTYNEQFF.

This sequence joins TRBV27 and TRBJ2-7; D is uncertain. The germline V gene has CDR1 MNHEY and CDR2 SMNVEV (reference sequence). V dropped 2 bases and J dropped 4 bases, with 9 bases sitting between them. The CDR3 runs 13 residues. CDR3 sequence reads: CASSLGPRYEQYF. DNA for the CDR3: TGTGCCAGCAGTTTAGGCCCCAGGTACGAGCAGTACTTC.

The chain combines TRBV28 with TRBJ2-1; possibly TRBD2 for D (5 bases). The V and J ends lost 6 bases and 4 bases respectively, with 19 bases between them. The CDR3 has 16 residues. The V gene's germline CDR1 is MDHEN and CDR2 SYDVKM. CDR3 amino acids: CASSSRPEGLYNEQFF. For the CDR3, the DNA is TGTGCCAGCAGCTCTCGGCCCGAGGGTCTATACAATGAGCAGTTCTTC.

The chain links TRBV25-1 to TRBJ1-2; the D gene is possibly TRBD1 (5 bases). V was shortened by 4 bases and J by 4 bases, with 16 bases between the two germline ends. There are 15 residues in the CDR3. Germline values: CDR1 MGHDK, CDR2 SYGVNS. CDR3 sequence: CASSGDSEIPYGYTF. The CDR3 DNA reads TGTGCCAGCAGTGGAGACAGTGAGATCCCCTATGGCTACACCTTC.

The chain carries TRBV2 and TRBJ2-7, with 8 bases that match TRBD2. Germline V lookup: CDR1 SNHLY, CDR2 FYNNEI. This CDR3 contains 13 residues. V dropped 6 bases and J dropped 2; count of bases not matched to a gene: 3. In DNA, the CDR3 is TGTGCCAGCAGACTAGCGGCCCCCTACGAGCAGTACTTC. Protein sequence: CASRLAAPYEQYF.

The chain joins TRBV5-4 to TRBJ2-2; 9 nucleotides agree with TRBD1. The CDR3 consists of 15 residues. From germline, CDR1 is SGHNT and CDR2 YYREEE (reference sequence). V was pared by 0 bases and J by 5 bases, with 2 bases of the junction left unmatched. The CDR3 sequence: CASSLAGTGTGELFF. CDR3 DNA: TGTGCCAGCAGCTTGGCCGGGACAGGGACCGGGGAGCTGTTTTTT.